One and the same sample provided the 5 T cell receptor beta chains below, sequenced in a study of Graves' ophthalmopathy and Graves' hyperthyroidism. Amplification of TCR beta CDR3 regions used RNA transcripts. The first round was an RT-PCR with HTBI primers, and the second round was a multiplex PCR. One entry per CDR3 protein, called by TCRdb with MiXCR from the multiplex PCR reads. Among 500,000 to 700,000 distinct CDR3 sequences listed, 20% to 25% were seen once. The specimen sequenced was peripheral blood. Source of these receptors: a woman between 18 and 29 years old with stable Graves' hyperthyroidism. Some clones in this sample may be carry-over from other donors' samples.

This clonotype has just a few counts. V is TRBV10-1 and J is TRBJ2-5; maybe TRBD1 (6 bases). V was shortened by 0 bases and J by 2 bases, with 10 bases between the two germline ends. This CDR3 comprises 15 residues. The V gene's germline CDR1 is WNHNN and CDR2 SYGVQD (reference sequence). The CDR3 is CASSESRGGQETQYF. CDR3 DNA sequence: TGCGCCAGCAGTGAGTCGCGAGGGGGACAAGAGACCCAGTACTTC.

The table lists this clonotype with many counts. The DNA of the CDR3 is TGTGCCAGCAGTTACGTAGCGGGGGGCGCCGAGACCCAGTACTTC. Translation gives CASSYVAGGAETQYF. The J gene is TRBJ2-5, the V gene TRBV6-2 or TRBV6-3; TRBD2 matches at 10 bases. There are 15 residues in the CDR3. From germline, CDR1 is MNHEY and CDR2 SVGEGT. Trimming took 2 bases from V and 5 from J; bases not matched to a gene: 5.

This clonotype has a count of ten or more. V usage is TRBV28 and J usage is TRBJ2-7; 8 positions match TRBD2. J was trimmed by 7 bases and V by 5 bases; bases with no gene match: 13. There are 15 residues in the CDR3. CDR1 and CDR2 from the germline V gene are MDHEN and SYDVKM. This CDR3 reads CASSPWTSTMREQYF. The DNA for the CDR3 is TGTGCCAGCAGTCCTTGGACTAGCACGATGAGGGAGCAGTACTTC.

This clonotype has ten or more counts. The gene calls are TRBV7-3 and TRBJ1-2, with 9 bases fitting TRBD1. V shed 1 base, J shed 6 bases, and the junction held 3 bases outside the gene matches. Germline assignment: CDR1 SGHTA and CDR2 FQGTGA. The CDR3 spans 14 residues. The CDR3: CASSLMRTGDGYTF. Here the CDR3 DNA reads TGTGCCAGCAGCTTAATGCGGACAGGGGATGGCTACACCTTC.

This clonotype was detected ten times or more. CDR3 sequence: CASRRPGLADGELFF. The CDR3 DNA sequence: TGTGCCAGCAGGCGCCCAGGGCTAGCAGACGGGGAGCTGTTTTTT. The V gene is TRBV28, the J gene TRBJ2-2; D may correspond to TRBD1 or TRBD2 (5 bases each). The CDR3 has 15 amino acids. V gave up 6 bases and J gave up 7 bases, with 18 bases separating them. Germline-derived CDR1 and CDR2 are MDHEN and SYDVKM.